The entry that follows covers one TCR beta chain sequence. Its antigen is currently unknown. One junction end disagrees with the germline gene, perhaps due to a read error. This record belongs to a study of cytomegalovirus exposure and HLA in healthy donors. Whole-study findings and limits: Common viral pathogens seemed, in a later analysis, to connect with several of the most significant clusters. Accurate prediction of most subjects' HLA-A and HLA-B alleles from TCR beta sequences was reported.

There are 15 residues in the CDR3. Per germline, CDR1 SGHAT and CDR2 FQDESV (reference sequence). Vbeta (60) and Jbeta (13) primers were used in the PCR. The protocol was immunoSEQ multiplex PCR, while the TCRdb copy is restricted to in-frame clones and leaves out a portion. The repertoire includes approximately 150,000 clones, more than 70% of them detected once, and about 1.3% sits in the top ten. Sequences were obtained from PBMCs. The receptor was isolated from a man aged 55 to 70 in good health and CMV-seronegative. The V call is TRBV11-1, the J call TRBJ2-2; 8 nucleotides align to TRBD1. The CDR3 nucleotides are TGTGCCAGCAGCTTCTATGGGACAGGCTCCGGCGAGCTGTTTTTT. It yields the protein CASSFYGTGSGELFF.